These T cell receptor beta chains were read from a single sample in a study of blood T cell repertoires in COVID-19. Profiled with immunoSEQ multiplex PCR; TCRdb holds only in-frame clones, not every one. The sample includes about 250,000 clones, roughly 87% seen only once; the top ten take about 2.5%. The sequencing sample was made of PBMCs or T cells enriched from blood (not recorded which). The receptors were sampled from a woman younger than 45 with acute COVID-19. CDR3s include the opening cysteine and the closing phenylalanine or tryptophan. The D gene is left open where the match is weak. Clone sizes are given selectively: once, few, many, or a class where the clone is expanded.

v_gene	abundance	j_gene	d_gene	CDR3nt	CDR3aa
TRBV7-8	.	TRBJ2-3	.	TGTGCCAGCAGCTTAGCGGGAGTCGATACGCAGTATTTT	CASSLAGVDTQYF
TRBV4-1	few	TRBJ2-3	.	TGCGCCAGCAGCCAAGAACCCAGGGGCACAGATACGCAGTATTTT	CASSQEPRGTDTQYF
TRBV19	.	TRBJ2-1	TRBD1	TGTGCCAGTAGTATCACAGGGGGTGCCCCCAATGAGCAGTTCTTC	CASSITGGAPNEQFF
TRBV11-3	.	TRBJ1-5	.	TGTGCCTTACGGGTCGGCCGGCGTTTTCAGCCCCAGCATTTT	CALRVGRRFQPQHF
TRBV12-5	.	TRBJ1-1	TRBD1	TGTGCTAGTGGTCTTCCTCAGGGGGCGCAAACTGAAGCTTTCTTT	CASGLPQGAQTEAFF
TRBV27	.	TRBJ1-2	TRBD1	TGTGCCAGCAGTCCGTCCGTGGGACAGACTAACTATGGCTACACCTTC	CASSPSVGQTNYGYTF
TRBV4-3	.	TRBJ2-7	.	TGCGCCAGCAGCCAAGATCAACAGGGCGTCTACGAGCAGTACTTC	CASSQDQQGVYEQYF
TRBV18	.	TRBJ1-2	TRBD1	TGTGCCAGCTCACCAGAGACAGGGGTAGGCTACACCTTC	CASSPETGVGYTF
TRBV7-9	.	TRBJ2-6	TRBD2	TGTGCCAGCAGCTCCCCTACTAGCGGGGGACGCTCTGGGGCCAACGTCCTGACTTTC	CASSSPTSGGRSGANVLTF
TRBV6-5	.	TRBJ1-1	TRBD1	TGTGCCAGCAGCTATCATGACAGGGGCGCAGAAGCTTTCTTT	CASSYHDRGAEAFF
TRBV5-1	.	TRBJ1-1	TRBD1	TGCGCCAGCAGAGACAGGGCTTTGGACACTGAAGCTTTCTTT	CASRDRALDTEAFF
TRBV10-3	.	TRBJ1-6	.	TGTGCCATCAGGTCAATGCCAGGGGACGAGAATAATTCACCCCTCCACTTT	CAIRSMPGDENNSPLHF
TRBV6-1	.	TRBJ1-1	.	TGTGCCAGCAGTGACGGCTCGGGCACTGAAGCTTTCTTT	CASSDGSGTEAFF
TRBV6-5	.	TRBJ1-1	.	TGTGCCAGCAGTCAACTTGCAACGAACACTGAAGCTTTCTTT	CASSQLATNTEAFF
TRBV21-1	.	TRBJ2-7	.	TGTGCCAGCAGCAAAGATTATGGGGACTCGGGGGAGCAGTACTTC	CASSKDYGDSGEQYF
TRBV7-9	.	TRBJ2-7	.	TGTGCCAGCAGCTTATGGTGGGCGCCCAGGGGTCTCTACGAGCAGTACTTC	CASSLWWAPRGLYEQYF
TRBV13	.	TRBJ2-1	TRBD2	TGTGCCAGCAGCTTAGAGGCGGGGGGGCCAAATGAGCAGTTCTTC	CASSLEAGGPNEQFF
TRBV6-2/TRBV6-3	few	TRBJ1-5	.	TGTGCCAGCAGTAAGGACAGTCGACCCCTAAGAAATCAGCCCCAGCATTTT	CASSKDSRPLRNQPQHF
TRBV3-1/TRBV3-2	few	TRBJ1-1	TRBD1	TGTGCCAGCAGCCACTCCGGGACAGGGAACACTGAAGCTTTCTTT	CASSHSGTGNTEAFF
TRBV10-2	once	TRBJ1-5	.	TGCGCCAGCCAAGAGTCGGGGGAAGGTCAGCCCCAGCATTTT	CASQESGEGQPQHF
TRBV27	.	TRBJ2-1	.	TGTGCCAGCAGTTTAACACCACCGAAGACTAGAGAGCAGTTCTTC	CASSLTPPKTREQFF
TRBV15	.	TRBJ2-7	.	TGTGCCACCGGACAAAGCTCCTACGAGCAGTACTTC	CATGQSSYEQYF
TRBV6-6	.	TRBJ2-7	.	TGTGCCAGCACGGGTCTGGTCTCCGAGCAGTACTTC	CASTGLVSEQYF
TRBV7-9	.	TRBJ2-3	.	TGTGCCAGCAGCTTGGGGGGTTCGGGTACGCAGTATTTT	CASSLGGSGTQYF
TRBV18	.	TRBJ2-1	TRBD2	TGTGCCAGCTCACCTTCGGGGAGCGGGGGGGCGTTTGGTGAGCAGTTCTTC	CASSPSGSGGAFGEQFF
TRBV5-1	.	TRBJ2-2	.	TGCGCCAGCAGCGACGCCGGGATCACGAACACCGGGGAGCTGTTTTTT	CASSDAGITNTGELFF
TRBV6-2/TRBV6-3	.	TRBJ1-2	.	TGTGCCAGCAGTCATTACTCACAGTTATTCTATGGCTACACCTTC	CASSHYSQLFYGYTF
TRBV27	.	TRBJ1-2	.	TGTGCCAGCAGTTTAGGTTTGGCCGGGTACGGCTACACCTTC	CASSLGLAGYGYTF
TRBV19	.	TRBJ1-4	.	TGTGCCAGTAGGGACAAGCATGAAAAACTGTTTTTT	CASRDKHEKLFF
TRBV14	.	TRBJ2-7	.	TGTGCCAGCAGCCAAGGAGACGAGCAGTACTTC	CASSQGDEQYF
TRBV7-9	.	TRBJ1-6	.	TGTGCCAGCAGCTTCGGGGGAAATTCACCCCTCCACTTT	CASSFGGNSPLHF
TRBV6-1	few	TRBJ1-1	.	TGTGCCAGCAGTGAATTTGGACAGGAAGCTTTCTTT	CASSEFGQEAFF